This section outlines one T cell receptor beta chain sequence together with its context. With V trimmed by 5 bases and J by 8 bases, 9 bases remained unmatched. CDR1 is SEHNR, CDR2 FQNEAQ, per germline (reference sequence). The CDR3 is 14 residues long. The data were taken from a study of blood T cell repertoires in COVID-19. Study-level background: The United States, Italy and Spain were the sources of the acute and convalescent COVID-19 samples. T cells, B-cell-depleted T cells, or PBMCs provided the cDNA or gDNA that served as material.

The repertoire was sequenced with immunoSEQ multiplex PCR; TCRdb's copy has only in-frame clones and lacks some. Found here are just under 300,000 clones, around 87% of them singletons; the top ten hold about 1.2%. The sequence came from a man aged 70 or older with acute or convalescent COVID-19. What was sequenced was peripheral blood. V and J are TRBV7-9 and TRBJ1-2; 9 nucleotides align to TRBD1. CDR3 residues: CASSGSDRGDGYTF. For the CDR3, the DNA is TGTGCCAGCAGCGGCTCGGACAGGGGCGACGGCTACACCTTC.